This TCR beta chain was found in a study of blood T cell repertoires in COVID-19. Study context: COVID-19 samples collected from the United States, Italy and Spain covered acute and convalescent phases. PBMCs, B-cell-depleted T cells, or T cells were the source of the cDNA or gDNA that made up the material.

Profiling relied on immunoSEQ multiplex PCR, and the TCRdb table lists in-frame clones only, not all of them. This sample has approximately 200,000 clones, with around four fifths found just once. Trimming at V came to 6 bases and at J to 3 bases, leaving 7 bases not matched to a gene. CDR3 length: 16 residues. CDR1 LNHDA and CDR2 SQIVND come from the germline V gene (reference sequence). V and J are TRBV19 and TRBJ2-3; 12 bases are shared with TRBD2. Sequencing was performed on peripheral blood. The origin of this receptor is a woman older than 75 with COVID-19, enrolled during active disease. The DNA for the CDR3 is TGTGCCAGTAGCCCCAGACTAGCGGGGGCGACAGATACGCAGTATTTT. The encoded protein is CASSPRLAGATDTQYF.